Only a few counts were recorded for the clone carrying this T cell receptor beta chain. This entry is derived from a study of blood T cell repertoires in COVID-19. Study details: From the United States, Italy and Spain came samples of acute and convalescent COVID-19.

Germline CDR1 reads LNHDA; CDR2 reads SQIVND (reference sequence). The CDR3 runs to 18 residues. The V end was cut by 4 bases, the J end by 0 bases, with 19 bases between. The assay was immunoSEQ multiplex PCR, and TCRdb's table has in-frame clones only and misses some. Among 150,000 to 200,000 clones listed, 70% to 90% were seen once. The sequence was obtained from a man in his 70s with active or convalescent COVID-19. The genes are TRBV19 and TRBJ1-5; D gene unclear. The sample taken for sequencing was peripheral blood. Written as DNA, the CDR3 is TGTGCCAGTAGTACCTCTTACTTTAATCAGGATAGCAATCAGCCCCAGCATTTT. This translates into CASSTSYFNQDSNQPQHF.